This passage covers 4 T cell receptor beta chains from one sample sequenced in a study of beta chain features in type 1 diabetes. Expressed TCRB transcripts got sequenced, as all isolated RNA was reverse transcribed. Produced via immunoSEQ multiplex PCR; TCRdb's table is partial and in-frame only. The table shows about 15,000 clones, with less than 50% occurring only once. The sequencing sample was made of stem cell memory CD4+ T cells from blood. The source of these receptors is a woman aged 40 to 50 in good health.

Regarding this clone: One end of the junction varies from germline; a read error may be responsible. CDR3: CASSLSVNTEAFF. The DNA for the CDR3 is TGTGCTAGCAGCCTGAGCGTGAACACTGAAGCTTTCTTT. This chain joins TRBV7-7 and TRBJ1-1; D call uncertain. This CDR3 contains 13 residues. Germline assignment: CDR1 SSHAT and CDR2 FNYEAQ (reference sequence).

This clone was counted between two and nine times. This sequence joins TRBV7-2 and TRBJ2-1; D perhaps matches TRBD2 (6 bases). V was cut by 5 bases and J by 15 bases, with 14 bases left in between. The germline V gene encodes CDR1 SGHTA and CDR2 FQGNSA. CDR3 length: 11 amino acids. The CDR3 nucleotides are TGTGCCAGCAGCCCTAGCGAAAAAACGTTCTTC. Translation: CASSPSEKTFF.

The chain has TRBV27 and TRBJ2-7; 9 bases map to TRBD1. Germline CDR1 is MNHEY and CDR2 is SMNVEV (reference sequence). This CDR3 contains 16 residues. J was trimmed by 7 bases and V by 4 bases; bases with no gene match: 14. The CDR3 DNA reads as TGTGCCAGCAGTTGGATTCGGGACAGGGTCCTAAGGGAGCAGTACTTC. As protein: CASSWIRDRVLREQYF.

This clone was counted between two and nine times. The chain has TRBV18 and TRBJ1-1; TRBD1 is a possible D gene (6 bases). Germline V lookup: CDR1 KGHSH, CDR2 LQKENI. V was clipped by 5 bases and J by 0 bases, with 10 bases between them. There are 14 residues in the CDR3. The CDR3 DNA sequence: TGTGCCAGCTCAACCAACAGGGTGAACACTGAAGCTTTCTTT. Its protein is CASSTNRVNTEAFF. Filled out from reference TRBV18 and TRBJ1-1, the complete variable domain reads NAGVMQNPRHLVRRRGQEARLRCSPMKGHSHVYWYRQLPEEGLKFMVYLQKENIIDESGMPKERFSAEFPKEGPSILRIQQVVRGDSAAYFCASSTNRVNTEAFFGQGTRLTVV.